This entry features one TCR beta chain sequence. Its antigen is still unknown. No base qualities exist here, and no much larger clone lies one base off it. In total, 666 healthy bone marrow donors made up the cohort. At the time of sampling, every cohort member was nominally healthy, though immune exposures that went unrecorded were likely present. The donor was CMV seronegative and belonged to the group of more than 300 seronegative cohort members. A peripheral blood sample was provided by each donor, and peripheral blood mononuclear cells were used for TCR beta sequencing. The Qiagen DNeasy Blood Extraction Kit was used to extract genomic DNA from the blood cell samples. The data were taken from a study of cytomegalovirus exposure and HLA in healthy donors (dated by TCRdb to 2017 to 2019). A note on the overall study: An earlier analysis of 587 of the donors reported roughly 300 Gb of sequence data and 117 million unique TCR beta sequences obtained from about 179 million T cells. In an earlier analysis of 587 of the donors, high-throughput TCR beta sequencing was used to judge whether each TCR beta V gene segment behaved as functional or pseudogenic. Among the roughly 370 genotyped donors, roughly 80% belonged to the genetic ancestry cluster associated with self-reported Caucasian donors. Alongside the repertoire data, information on donor age, sex, ethnicity and CMV serostatus was compiled. To predict cytomegalovirus infection status, the study combined high-throughput TCR immunosequencing, statistical association of individual TCRs with disease status, and machine learning. Typing coverage differed by locus: A, B, C, DRB1 and DQB1 were typed in roughly 620-640 donors, DQA1 in about 500, DPA1 in some 600, and DPB1 in 400 to 490. In the later analysis, no new phenotypic data were used to find candidate immune exposures; instead, reliance was placed on TCR beta sequences and their occurrence across donors. In a later genetic analysis, genome-wide SNP genotypes for about 65% of the roughly 670 donors were used, and that subset was treated as a discovery cohort. HLA typing included class I and class II loci at four-digit resolution. An early release covering some 640 HLA-typed donors comprised 250 to 350 gigabases of sequencing data and roughly 86 million unique TCR sequences. Every discovery cohort repertoire had been produced on one sequencing platform. The T cell repertoires of 670 or so subjects were profiled by immunosequencing and related to cytomegalovirus serostatus. On average, around 240,000 unique TCR beta nucleotide sequences were sequenced per donor among more than 350 genotyped donors of the cohort, with approximately 18% of those sequences being non-productive. The study aimed to test whether cataloging public T cell receptors could reveal signatures of past pathogen exposure. In a later analysis, previously published TCR beta repertoires from several hundred donors were re-analyzed and high-resolution HLA genotyping was added so that TCR occurrence patterns could be studied. Along with the approximately 700-subject first cohort, a separate validation cohort of more than 90 different subjects was used. Several DR-DQ haplotypes were handled as single units for association and clustering, since linkage in the cohort was strong. Overall study results and their limits: Some IMGT-functional V segments, including TRBV6-2 and TRBV6-3, could not be told apart with the 87-base-pair reads, so those segments were excluded. An earlier analysis of approximately 590 of the donors showed that most TCR beta V segments appeared in productive rearrangements either about 90% or about 30% of the time, which broadly matched IMGT annotations. When HLA alleles, especially DR and DQ, strongly co-occurred, TCR associations were difficult to assign to individual alleles. A total of fewer than 200 TCR beta chains were listed by the study as associated with cytomegalovirus. In a later analysis, HLA-associated TCR beta chains showed more clonal expansion and lower generation probabilities than non-associated chains that were equally common. For the cohort, immune exposure information was limited to CMV serostatus. A group of highly shared sequence variants was considered likely to be a technical artifact of the sequencing pipeline. In a later genetic analysis, a missense DCLRE1C variant was associated with V-gene and J-gene trimming of TCR beta chains, and the association was replicated in an independent cohort. In this cohort, only TCR beta chains were sequenced, and detectable features were limited by the absence of alpha or paired-chain data. The classifier was reported to diagnose cytomegalovirus status with high specificity and sensitivity in both the original and validation cohorts. The authors suggested that the approach could potentially be extended to other disease states and immunological phenotypes. At a false discovery rate of 0.05, a later analysis linked some 17,000 TCR beta sequences to specific HLA alleles. In a later analysis, the rate of TCR association differed among HLA loci, with DRB1 alleles having the most associated TCRs and HLA-C alleles having the fewest. Several of the top co-occurrence clusters appeared to be linked to parvovirus B19, influenza, CMV and Epstein-Barr virus, according to a later analysis. A further reported finding was that TCR beta sequences accurately predicted the HLA-A and HLA-B alleles for most subjects in the first cohort. The earlier analysis of fewer than 750 of the donors excluded roughly 17 rarely observed V segments, including chromosome 9 orphons, because counts were too low. Because some donors lacked HLA typing at each locus, the association tests relied only on the typed subset. Presence/absence analyses assumed roughly uniform sequencing depth across donors, an assumption that may not hold. While some public TCRs were present in many individuals, most TCR sequences turned up only very rarely across donors. In vitro tests confirmed that three of the cytomegalovirus-associated TCR beta chains recognize cytomegalovirus antigens. Linkage disequilibrium might explain the correlated functional status among segregating V segments, but an unknown experimental factor could not be ruled out. According to a later analysis, most CMV-associated TCR beta chains appeared to be HLA-restricted, and the HLA associations seemed to be driven largely by CMV exposure. Compared with the roughly 720-donor mean, donors in an Asian-associated ancestry cluster had fewer N-insertions in productive TCRs, according to a later genetic analysis.

CDR1 SGHRS and CDR2 YFSETQ are derived from the germline V gene. V is pruned by 4 bases and J by 8 bases, leaving 9 bases of the junction without a gene match. The CDR3 contains 15 residues, cysteine and phenylalanine counted. Only CDR3 DNA is held: 45 bases, read in frame from base 1. Library construction relied on the immunoSEQ multiplex PCR assay. The multiplex PCR relied on a mix of 60 forward primers for TCR Vbeta segments and 13 reverse primers for TCR Jbeta segments. A multiplex PCR assay on genomic DNA amplified the CDR3 region of rearranged TCR beta genes. The Illumina HiSeq System was used to sequence the amplified TCR beta libraries as 87-base-pair reads. Processing in the source paper ran as follows. A later analysis counted about 80 million unique TCR beta chains across the 650 to 800 repertoires, and around 9.9 million of these chains were shared by at least two donors. To remove PCR and sequencing errors, raw reads were error-corrected and collapsed into unique sequences using a nearest-neighbor algorithm that merged closely related sequences. V, D and J gene segments were assigned by aligning CDR3 sequences to IMGT reference sequences. For a sequence to be retained, a match of at least six nucleotides was required to both a V gene segment and a J gene segment. A rearrangement was called productive if the CDR3 had no stop codons and remained in frame with V and J, and every other rearrangement was called non-productive. Following IMGT convention, CDR3 was defined as the stretch from the second conserved V-encoded cysteine up to the conserved J-encoded phenylalanine. The earlier analysis of about 530 of the donors excluded any sequence lacking an unambiguous match to a single V gene segment. An earlier analysis of fewer than 750 of the donors classified V segments as functional when productive rearrangements were above 56.7% and as segregating when the standard deviation between donors was above 5%. To diagnose cytomegalovirus status from the catalog of TCR beta chain sequences, a statistical classification framework was built. A later analysis assigned V and J genes by comparing TCR nucleotide sequences with IMGT/GENE-DB human TR gene sequences. In a later analysis, CDR3 sequences and most-parsimonious VDJ recombination scenarios were assigned using the TCRdist pipeline. A later analysis defined each TCR beta chain by its CDR3 amino acid sequence plus V-gene family, and excluded reads lacking a unique V-gene family. A later analysis removed several hundred highly shared, low-generation-probability nucleotide sequences to deal with suspected cross-contamination and a sequencing artifact. For each public chain, a later analysis derived a clonal expansion index from normalized ranks of inferred template counts within each repertoire. In a later analysis, generation probabilities were computed using a VDJ recombination model fitted to out-of-frame rearrangements, and the results were checked against IGoR. A later analysis scored TCR-TCR, TCR-HLA and TCR-CMV co-occurrence with hypergeometric tests, applying a repertoire-size bias correction to TCR pairs. A later analysis estimated false discovery rates by permuting HLA or CMV assignments 20 times. In a later analysis, co-occurring TCRs were grouped using DBSCAN, and TCRdist sequence similarity was added for clustering within HLA-allele-positive subsets. Repertoires with fewer than 30,000 or more than 120,000 public chains were left out of co-occurrence clustering, as were a few repertoires with anomalous nucleotide sharing. TCRdb retrieved this table from immuneACCESS and kept in-frame rearrangements only. Not all clones are present; in checked studies, unresolved V genes account for under half, and no reason is known for the remainder. The DNA gave D and trimming, while V, J and clone size come from that table. In this sample the table shows some 130,000 clones, about 80% of which occur a single time. Jointly, the top ten make up around 2% of the sample.

The source is a man under 40 in good health and CMV-seronegative. The material sequenced was PBMCs. The sequence joins TRBV5-1 to TRBJ2-1, and 10 junction bases match TRBD1. The nucleotide sequence reads as follows: TGCGCCAGCAGCCCGGGACAGGGGATCGTGGATGAGCAGTTCTTC. Its product reads: CASSPGQGIVDEQFF.